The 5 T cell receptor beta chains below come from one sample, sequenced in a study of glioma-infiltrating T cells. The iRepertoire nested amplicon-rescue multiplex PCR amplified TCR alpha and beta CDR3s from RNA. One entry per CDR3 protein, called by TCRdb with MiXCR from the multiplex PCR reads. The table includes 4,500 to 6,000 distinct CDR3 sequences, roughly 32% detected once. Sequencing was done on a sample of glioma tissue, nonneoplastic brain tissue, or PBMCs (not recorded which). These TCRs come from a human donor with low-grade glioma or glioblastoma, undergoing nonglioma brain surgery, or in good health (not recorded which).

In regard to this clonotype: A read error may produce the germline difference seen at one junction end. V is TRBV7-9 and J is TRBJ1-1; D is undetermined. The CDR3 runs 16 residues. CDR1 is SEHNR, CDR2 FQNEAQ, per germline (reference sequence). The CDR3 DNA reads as TGTGCCAGCATGGATGTGGCTCGGTCATCGAACACTGAAGCCTTCTTT. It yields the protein CASMDVARSSNTEAFF. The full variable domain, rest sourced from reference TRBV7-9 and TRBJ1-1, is DTGVSQNPRHKITKRGQNVTFRCDPISEHNRLYWYRQTLGQGPEFLTYFQNEAQLEKSRLLSDRFSAERPKGSFSTLEIQRTEQGDSAMYLCASMDVARSSNTEAFFGQGTRLTVV.

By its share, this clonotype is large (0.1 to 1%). CDR3 coding DNA: TGCAGTGCTAGTGGGCGGATGAACACTGAAGCTTTCTTT. As protein: CSASGRMNTEAFF. V is TRBV20-1 and J is TRBJ1-1; D is ambiguous. Germline V gene data show CDR1 as DFQATT and CDR2 as SNEGSKA (reference sequence). The CDR3 runs 13 residues. Between the trimmed V and J ends, which lost 3 bases and 0 bases, there was a span of 8 bases.

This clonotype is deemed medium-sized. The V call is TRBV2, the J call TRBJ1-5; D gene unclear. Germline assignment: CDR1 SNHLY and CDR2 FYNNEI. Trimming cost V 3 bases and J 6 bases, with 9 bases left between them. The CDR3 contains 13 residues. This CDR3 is CASSEGLGQPQHF. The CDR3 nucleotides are TGTGCCAGCAGTGAGGGTTTAGGTCAGCCCCAGCATTTT.

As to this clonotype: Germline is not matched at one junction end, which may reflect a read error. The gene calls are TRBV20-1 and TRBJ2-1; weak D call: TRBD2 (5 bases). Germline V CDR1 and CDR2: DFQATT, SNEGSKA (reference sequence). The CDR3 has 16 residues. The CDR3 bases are TGCAGTGCTAGAAATGCCCTGAGGGTACGATACAGTGAGCAGTTCTTC. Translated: CSARNALRVRYSEQFF.

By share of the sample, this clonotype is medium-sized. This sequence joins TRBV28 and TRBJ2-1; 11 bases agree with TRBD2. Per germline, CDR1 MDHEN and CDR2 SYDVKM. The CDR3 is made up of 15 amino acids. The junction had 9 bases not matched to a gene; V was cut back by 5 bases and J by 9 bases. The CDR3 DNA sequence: TGTGCCAGCAGTCCCGGACTAGCGGGTGAGCGTGAGCAGTTCTTC. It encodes CASSPGLAGEREQFF.